The 2 T cell receptor beta chains given below trace back to one sample, sequenced in a study of blood T cells in healthy people across ages. The second PCR ran roughly 7 to 12 cycles with a sample-barcoded 5' primer and J-beta primers. Each CDR3 protein is one row after TCRdb ran MiXCR on the 5' RACE reads. The data show roughly 1,100,000 distinct CDR3 sequences, with approximately 26% seen just once and about 0.8% held by the top ten. In addition, the sample was reused for a study of T cells of mothers and their children.

Specimen: blood. The source is a girl aged 2 to 9 in good health.

The chain carries TRBV7-2 and TRBJ1-2; 9 positions agree with TRBD1. With 5 bases clipped from V and 3 bases from J, the junction kept 4 bases outside the gene matches. The CDR3 spans 14 residues. Germline values: CDR1 SGHTA, CDR2 FQGNSA. The CDR3 coding sequence is TGTGCCAGCAGCCGTAGGACAGGGGACTATGGCTACACCTTC. Its translation: CASSRRTGDYGYTF.

CDR3 residues: CSVDFGIQETQYF. The CDR3 DNA sequence: TGCAGCGTTGATTTTGGGATTCAAGAGACCCAGTACTTC. The V gene is TRBV29-1, the J gene TRBJ2-5; D unresolved. Germline loops: CDR1 SQVTM, CDR2 ANQGSEA. Trimming cost V 3 bases and J 2 bases, with 10 bases left between them. The CDR3 runs 13 residues.